The text below deals with one TCR beta chain. Its specificity is unknown. These data originate in a study of early stage breast cancer tumors. Study-wide findings and caveats: Commonly generated sequences made up most enriched TCRB sequences shared between patients.

CDR1 and CDR2 from the germline V gene are SGHDT and YYEEEE. The V end lost 0 bases, the J end lost 2 bases, and 9 bases lay between the germline ends. The CDR3 loop spans 14 amino acids. Here immunoSEQ multiplex PCR was the method, and the copy in TCRdb shows in-frame clones only, minus some. Counted here are 9,500 to 11,000 clones, around 73% occurring once; the ten biggest clones make up roughly a fifth. Sequences were obtained from breast tumor tissue. The V call is TRBV5-6, the J call TRBJ2-7; D not certain. This TCR was recovered from a person in their 40s with breast cancer. The CDR3: CASSLGQSTYEQYF. The CDR3 region has the DNA TGTGCCAGCAGCTTGGGCCAGAGCACCTACGAGCAGTACTTC.